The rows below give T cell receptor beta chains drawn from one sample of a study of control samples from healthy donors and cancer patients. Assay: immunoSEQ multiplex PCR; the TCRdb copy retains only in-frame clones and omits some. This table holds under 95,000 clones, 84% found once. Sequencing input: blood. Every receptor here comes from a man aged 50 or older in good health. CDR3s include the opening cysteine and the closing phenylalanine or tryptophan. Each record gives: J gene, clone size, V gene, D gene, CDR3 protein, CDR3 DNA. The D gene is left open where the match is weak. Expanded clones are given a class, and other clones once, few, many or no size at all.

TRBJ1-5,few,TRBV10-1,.,CASARPGAGRNQPQHF,TGCGCCAGCGCTCGTCCGGGGGCAGGGCGCAATCAGCCCCAGCATTTT
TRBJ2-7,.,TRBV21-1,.,CASSNIAGVPYEQYF,TGTGCCAGCAGCAACATAGCGGGAGTCCCCTACGAGCAGTACTTC
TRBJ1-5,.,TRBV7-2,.,CASSLGDPYSNQPQHF,TGTGCCAGCAGCTTAGGGGACCCTTATAGCAATCAGCCCCAGCATTTT
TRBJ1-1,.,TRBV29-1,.,CSGLTVDGDEAFF,TGCAGCGGCTTAACAGTGGACGGCGATGAAGCTTTCTTT
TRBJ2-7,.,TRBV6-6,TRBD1,CASSYSLGQGQHEQYF,TGTGCCAGCAGTTACTCGCTCGGACAGGGTCAGCACGAGCAGTACTTC
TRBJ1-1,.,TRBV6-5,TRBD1,CASRLRTGSNTEAFF,TGTGCCAGCAGGCTTAGGACAGGGTCGAACACTGAAGCTTTCTTT
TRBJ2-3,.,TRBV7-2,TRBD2,CASSLRLAGRISF,TGTGCCAGCAGCTTACGGCTAGCGGGCCGAATCTCTTTT
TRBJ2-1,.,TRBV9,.,CASSVEGASYNEQFF,TGTGCCAGCAGCGTAGAAGGGGCATCCTACAATGAGCAGTTCTTC
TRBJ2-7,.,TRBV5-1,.,CASSSQLSGSAYEQYF,TGCGCCAGCAGCTCCCAGTTGAGTGGGAGCGCCTACGAGCAGTACTTC
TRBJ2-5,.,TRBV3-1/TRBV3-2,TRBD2,CASSRRGSGQETQYF,TGTGCCAGCAGCCGACGCGGGAGTGGCCAAGAGACCCAGTACTTC
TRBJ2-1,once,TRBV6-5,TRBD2,CASSPGTSGNNEQFF,TGTGCCAGCAGTCCCGGGACTAGCGGTAACAATGAGCAGTTCTTC
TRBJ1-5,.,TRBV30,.,CAWSYGNSNQPQHF,TGTGCCTGGAGTTATGGGAATAGCAATCAGCCCCAGCATTTT
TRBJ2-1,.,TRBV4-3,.,CASSQEPRNEQFF,TGCGCCAGCAGCCAAGAGCCGAGGAATGAGCAGTTCTTC
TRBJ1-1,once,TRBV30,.,CAWSVPGSMNTEAFF,TGTGCCTGGAGTGTACCCGGCAGCATGAACACTGAAGCTTTCTTT
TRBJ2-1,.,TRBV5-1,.,CASSLGPYNEQFF,TGCGCCAGCAGCTTGGGCCCCTACAATGAGCAGTTCTTC
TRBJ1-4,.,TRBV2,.,CASQGSDEKLFF,TGTGCCAGCCAGGGGTCCGATGAAAAACTGTTTTTT
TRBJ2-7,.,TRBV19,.,CASSIRGPYEQYF,TGTGCCAGTAGTATTCGGGGACCTTACGAGCAGTACTTC
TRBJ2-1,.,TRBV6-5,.,CASSYAVGTYNEQFF,TGTGCCAGCAGTTACGCGGTAGGGACCTACAATGAGCAGTTCTTC
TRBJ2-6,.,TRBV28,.,CASSAGVPSGGANVLTF,TGTGCCAGCAGTGCCGGGGTTCCCTCGGGAGGGGCCAACGTCCTGACTTTC
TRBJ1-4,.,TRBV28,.,CASSLDKKFMQATNEKLFF,TGTGCCAGCAGTTTAGACAAGAAATTTATGCAGGCAACTAATGAAAAACTGTTTTTT
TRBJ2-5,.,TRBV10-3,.,CAISPGGRLETQYF,TGTGCCATCAGCCCCGGGGGGCGGCTAGAGACCCAGTACTTC
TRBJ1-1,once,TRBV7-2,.,CASSLFAGEDTEAFF,TGTGCCAGCAGCTTATTTGCAGGGGAGGACACTGAAGCTTTCTTT
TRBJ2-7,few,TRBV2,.,CASSGDSYEQYF,TGTGCCAGCAGTGGCGACAGTTACGAGCAGTACTTC
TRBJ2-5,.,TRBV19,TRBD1,CASSTRTGTEAQYF,TGTGCCAGTAGTACCCGGACAGGGACAGAGGCCCAGTACTTC
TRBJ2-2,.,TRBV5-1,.,CASSHQYTKYTGELFF,TGCGCCAGCAGCCACCAATACACGAAATACACCGGGGAGCTGTTTTTT
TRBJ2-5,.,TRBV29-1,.,CSVGRQETQYF,TGCAGCGTTGGCCGCCAAGAGACCCAGTACTTC
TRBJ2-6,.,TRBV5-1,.,CASSSQGANVLTF,TGCGCCAGCAGCTCGCAGGGGGCCAACGTCCTGACTTTC
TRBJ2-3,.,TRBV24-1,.,CATSPGRGSDTQYF,TGTGCCACCAGTCCGGGTCGAGGCTCAGATACGCAGTATTTT
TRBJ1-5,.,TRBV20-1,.,CSASPGNQPQHF,TGCAGTGCTAGTCCAGGGAACCAGCCCCAGCATTTT
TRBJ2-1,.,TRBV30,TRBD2,CAWSAAGGGSEQFF,TGTGCCTGGAGTGCAGCGGGAGGTGGGTCTGAGCAGTTCTTC
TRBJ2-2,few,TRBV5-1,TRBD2,CASSLTSGMNTGELFF,TGCGCCAGCAGCTTGACTAGCGGAATGAACACCGGGGAGCTGTTTTTT
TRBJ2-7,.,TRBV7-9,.,CASSLAGHNYEQYF,TGTGCCAGCAGCTTAGCGGGACACAACTACGAGCAGTACTTC
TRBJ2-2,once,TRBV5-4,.,CASSLVQGGAGELFF,TGTGCCAGCAGCTTGGTGCAGGGGGGGGCCGGGGAGCTGTTTTTT
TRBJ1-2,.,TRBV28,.,CASSLGAYRDYTF,TGTGCCAGCAGCCTGGGGGCCTACCGGGACTACACCTTC
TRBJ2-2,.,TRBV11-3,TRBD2,CASSSTLSGRAAGELFF,TGTGCCAGCAGCTCGACCCTTAGCGGGAGGGCGGCCGGGGAGCTGTTTTTT
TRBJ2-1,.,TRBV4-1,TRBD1,CASSQVDRAGEQFF,TGCGCCAGCAGCCAAGTCGACAGGGCTGGTGAGCAGTTCTTC
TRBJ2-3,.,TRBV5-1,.,CASSRQGPRTDTQYF,TGCGCCAGCAGCCGGCAGGGGCCTAGGACAGATACGCAGTATTTT
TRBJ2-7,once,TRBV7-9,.,CASSSSGDYEQYF,TGTGCCAGCAGCTCAAGCGGAGATTACGAGCAGTACTTC
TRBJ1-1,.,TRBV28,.,CASSFSVTEAFF,TGTGCCAGCAGTTTCAGTGTCACTGAAGCTTTCTTT
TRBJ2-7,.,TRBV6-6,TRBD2,CASSFGREYEQYF,TGTGCCAGCAGTTTCGGGAGGGAGTACGAGCAGTACTTC
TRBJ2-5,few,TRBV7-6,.,CASSLMTSQETQYF,TGTGCCAGCAGCCTGATGACTAGCCAAGAGACCCAGTACTTC
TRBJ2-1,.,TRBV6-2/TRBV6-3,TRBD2,CASSHGLAGVNEQFF,TGTGCCAGCAGTCACGGGCTAGCGGGAGTTAATGAGCAGTTCTTC
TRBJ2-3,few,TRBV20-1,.,CSARPADTQYF,TGCAGTGCGCGACCGGCAGATACGCAGTATTTT
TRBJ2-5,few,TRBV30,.,CALGIKETQYF,TGTGCCTTGGGAATCAAAGAGACCCAGTACTTC
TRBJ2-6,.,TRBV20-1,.,CSASGDAGANVLTF,TGCAGTGCTAGTGGCGACGCCGGGGCCAACGTCCTGACTTTC
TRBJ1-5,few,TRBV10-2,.,CASSTSRADQPQHF,TGCGCCAGCAGTACGAGCAGGGCGGATCAGCCCCAGCATTTT
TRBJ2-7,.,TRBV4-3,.,CASSQDRGHLSYEQYF,TGCGCCAGCAGCCAAGATCGGGGACACCTCTCCTACGAGCAGTACTTC
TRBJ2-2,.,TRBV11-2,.,CASSWAGELFF,TGTGCCAGCAGCTGGGCCGGGGAGCTGTTTTTT
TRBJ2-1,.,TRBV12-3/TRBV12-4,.,CASSLQENEQFF,TGTGCCAGCAGTTTACAGGAGAATGAGCAGTTCTTC
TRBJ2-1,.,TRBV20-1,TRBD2,CSASGAGGPVNEQFF,TGCAGTGCTAGTGGAGCGGGAGGGCCAGTTAATGAGCAGTTCTTC
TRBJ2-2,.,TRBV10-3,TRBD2,CAISGRSLPGLAHTGELFF,TGTGCCATCAGTGGTCGATCCCTTCCGGGACTAGCCCACACCGGGGAGCTGTTTTTT
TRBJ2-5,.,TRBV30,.,CAWRGSSETQYF,TGTGCCTGGAGGGGGAGTTCAGAGACCCAGTACTTC